This TCR beta chain was profiled in a study of shared clonotypes between healthy human individuals. The repertoire was sequenced with immunoSEQ multiplex PCR; TCRdb's copy has only in-frame clones and lacks some. The sample records some 1.4 million clones, over 95% being singletons. This clonotype was obtained from a man in his thirties or forties in good health. Sequencing was performed on naive CD4+ T cells sorted from blood. Subset meaning: CD45RA+ positively selected.

This CDR3 is CASSSHRGKLEKLFF. In nucleotides, the CDR3 is TGTGCCAGCAGTTCCCACAGGGGAAAGCTAGAAAAACTGTTTTTT. The chain links TRBV27 to TRBJ1-4; 7 nucleotides line up with TRBD1. Trimming at V came to 4 bases and at J to 8 bases, leaving 10 bases not matched to a gene. This CDR3 region has 15 residues. Germline CDR1 and CDR2: MNHEY and SMNVEV (reference sequence).